Below are 14 T cell receptor beta chains sequenced from a single sample in a study of blood T cell repertoires in COVID-19. Using immunoSEQ multiplex PCR, the repertoire was profiled, and TCRdb retains in-frame clones only, with some absent. The table records a few hundred thousand clones, approximately 85% of them present only once. Sequencing was performed on PBMCs or T cells enriched from blood (not recorded which). These receptors came from a woman in her thirties who had recovered from COVID-19.

V usage is TRBV9 and J usage is TRBJ1-3; no clear D. From germline, CDR1 is SGDLS and CDR2 YYNGEE. Trimming took off 0 bases at V and 11 bases at J, with 9 bases between the two ends. The CDR3 loop spans 12 amino acids. The CDR3 loop reads CASSVEFIAIYF. The DNA for the CDR3 is TGTGCCAGCAGCGTAGAATTTATTGCCATATATTTT.

This chain joins TRBV7-8 and TRBJ2-7, with 12 positions matching TRBD2. Germline CDR1 SGHVS, CDR2 FQNEAQ. V was clipped by 5 bases and J by 7 bases; unmatched bases: 12. This CDR3 has 16 residues. The CDR3 here is CASSTRTSGIFEEQYF. Here the CDR3 DNA reads TGTGCCAGCAGCACGAGGACTAGCGGGATTTTTGAGGAGCAGTACTTC.

The CDR3 reads CASSYSSGSPYGYTF. The CDR3 DNA reads as TGTGCCAGCAGTTATAGTTCGGGGAGCCCCTATGGCTACACCTTC. The chain combines TRBV6-5 with TRBJ1-2, with no clear D. This CDR3 is 15 amino acids long. Per the germline V gene, CDR1 is MNHEY and CDR2 is SVGAGI. The ends were cut back, 3 bases at V and 4 bases at J, with 15 bases in the middle.

This sequence joins TRBV7-2 and TRBJ2-3, with a possible D match to TRBD2 (7 bases). Germline V lookup: CDR1 SGHTA, CDR2 FQGNSA. The CDR3 extends over 16 amino acids. Trimming stripped 4 bases from V and 4 bases from J, with 18 bases between. DNA for the CDR3: TGTGCCAGCAGCTACTCGTTCGGGGGGCCGCCAGATACGCAGTATTTT. It translates to CASSYSFGGPPDTQYF.

The chain is built from TRBV5-4 and TRBJ1-5; possibly TRBD1 for D (5 bases). The CDR3 loop spans 17 amino acids. V lost 2 bases and J lost 3, with 18 bases in between. Germline V gives CDR1 SGHNT, CDR2 YYREEE (reference sequence). CDR3 sequence: CASSFGGGAAYNQPQHF. As DNA, the CDR3 is TGTGCCAGCAGCTTTGGTGGCGGGGCAGCCTACAATCAGCCCCAGCATTTT.

The gene calls are TRBV12-3 or TRBV12-4 and TRBJ1-1; possible D gene TRBD1, 5 bases. V lost 3 bases, J lost 5 bases, and 10 bases lay in between. The CDR3 covers 13 residues. The CDR3 reads CASSFGGRTEAFF. CDR3 sequence (DNA): TGTGCCAGCAGTTTCGGGGGTCGGACTGAAGCTTTCTTT.

V is TRBV2 and J is TRBJ2-1, with D unclear. CDR1 and CDR2 (germline): SNHLY, FYNNEI. The CDR3 totals 15 residues. The germline V and J ends were trimmed by 3 bases and 0 bases, with 9 bases remaining between them. CDR3 sequence: CASSEINYSYNEQFF. The CDR3 DNA reads TGTGCCAGCAGTGAGATAAACTACTCCTACAATGAGCAGTTCTTC.

CDR3 sequence (DNA): TGTGCCAGCAGTTTATTCCCCGACGAAAAGCGGGGGAATTGGGACTATGGCTACACCTTC. This encodes CASSLFPDEKRGNWDYGYTF. The chain joins TRBV28 to TRBJ1-2; D is possibly TRBD1 (5 bases). CDR1 is MDHEN and CDR2 is SYDVKM in the germline V gene. Trimming removed 1 base from V and 3 bases from J, with 27 bases in between. CDR3 length equals 20 residues.

This chain links TRBV15 with TRBJ2-5; the D gene is possibly TRBD2 (5 bases). CDR1 and CDR2 from the germline V gene are LNHNV and YYDKDF (reference sequence). The ends were cut back, 1 base at V and 5 bases at J, with 11 bases in the middle. The CDR3 has 14 residues. The CDR3 reads CATSRGRGVETQYF. The DNA of the CDR3 is TGTGCCACCAGCAGAGGACGGGGAGTGGAGACCCAGTACTTC.

CDR3 sequence: CASSPGAGVRGNTIYF. The CDR3 DNA sequence: TGTGCCAGCAGCCCCGGGGCAGGGGTCCGGGGAAACACCATATATTTT. This chain links TRBV5-8 with TRBJ1-3; possibly TRBD1 for D (6 bases). The CDR3 is 16 amino acids. Germline CDR1 is SGHTS and CDR2 is YDEGEE. V shed 4 bases and J shed 4 bases, with 18 bases lying between them.

This clone was observed once. The chain couples TRBV2 to TRBJ2-7; D is uncertain. Trimming stripped 7 bases from V and 4 bases from J, with 5 bases between. Germline V gene data show CDR1 as SNHLY and CDR2 as FYNNEI. This CDR3 is 10 amino acids long. CDR3: CASKEYEQYF. CDR3 nucleotides: TGTGCCAGCAAAGAGTACGAGCAGTACTTC.

This clone was observed a handful of times. V and J are TRBV5-1 and TRBJ2-1; a possible D gene is TRBD1 (5 bases). Between the trimmed V and J ends, which lost 4 bases and 9 bases, there was a span of 14 bases. The CDR3 covers 13 residues. The germline CDR1 and CDR2 sequences are SGHRS and YFSETQ. The CDR3 bases are TGCGCCAGCAGCGCCGCAGGGAATGCTGAGCAGTTCTTC. It translates to CASSAAGNAEQFF.

The V call is TRBV7-8, the J call TRBJ2-1, with 9 bases aligning to TRBD1. This CDR3 has 18 residues. The germline V gene encodes CDR1 SGHVS and CDR2 FQNEAQ. Trimming cost V 1 base and J 3 bases; bases outside gene matches: 10. The CDR3 bases are TGTGCCAGCAGCTTAGTAGTTGTGGGACAGGGTTACTACAATGAGCAGTTCTTC. This codes for CASSLVVVGQGYYNEQFF.

This clone was seen a few times. This chain uses TRBV16 with TRBJ2-1; D remains ambiguous. V was clipped by 5 bases and J by 8 bases, with 10 bases between them. This CDR3 is built from 12 residues. CDR1 KGHSY and CDR2 FQNENV come from the germline V gene. The CDR3 DNA sequence: TGTGCCAGCAGCGCGCTCAGCGATGAGCAGTTCTTC. Translation: CASSALSDEQFF.